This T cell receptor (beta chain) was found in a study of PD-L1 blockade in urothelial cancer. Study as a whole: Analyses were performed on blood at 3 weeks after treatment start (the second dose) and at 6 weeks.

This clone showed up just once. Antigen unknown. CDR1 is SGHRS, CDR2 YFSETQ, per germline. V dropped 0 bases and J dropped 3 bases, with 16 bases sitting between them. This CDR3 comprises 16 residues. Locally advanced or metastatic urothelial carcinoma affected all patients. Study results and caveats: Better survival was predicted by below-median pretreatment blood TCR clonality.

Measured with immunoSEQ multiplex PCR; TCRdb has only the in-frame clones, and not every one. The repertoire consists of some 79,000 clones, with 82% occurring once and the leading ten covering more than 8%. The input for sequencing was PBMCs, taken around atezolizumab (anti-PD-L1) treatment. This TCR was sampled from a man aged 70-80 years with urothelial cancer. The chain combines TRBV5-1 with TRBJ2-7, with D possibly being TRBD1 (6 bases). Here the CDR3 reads CASSLVDGRDNYEQYF. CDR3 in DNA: TGCGCCAGCAGCTTGGTTGACGGCAGGGACAACTACGAGCAGTACTTC.